The entry below gives a single T cell receptor beta chain sequence along with its context. Profiled with immunoSEQ multiplex PCR; TCRdb holds only in-frame clones, not every one. The sample carries 2,100 or so clones, approximately 25% recorded once. The CDR3 covers 14 residues. With 0 bases removed from V and 5 bases from J, the gap between germline ends came to 5 bases. CDR1 and CDR2 from the germline V gene are SGHNT and YENEEA. The data originate from a study of T cells in localized non-small cell lung cancer. The gene calls are TRBV11-3 and TRBJ1-6; D remains ambiguous. This sequence was found in a woman aged 40-69 years with stage III lung adenocarcinoma. This specimen was lung tumor tissue, taken before any cancer treatment. For the CDR3, the DNA is TGTGCCAGCAGCTTAGAAATAGATAATTCACCCCTCCACTTT. Protein product: CASSLEIDNSPLHF. Looking up the rest from reference TRBV11-3 and TRBJ1-6 gives the full variable domain: EAGVVQSPRYKIIEKKQPVAFWCNPISGHNTLYWYLQNLGQGPELLIRYENEEAVDDSQLPKDRFSAERLKGVDSTLKIQPAELGDSAVYLCASSLEIDNSPLHFGNGTRLTVT.